These 8 T cell receptor beta chains came from one sample sequenced in a study of blood T cell repertoires in COVID-19. TCRdb's copy holds only in-frame clones and misses some; the assay was immunoSEQ multiplex PCR. The sample has approximately 120,000 clones; roughly 80% are singletons. The sequencing sample was made of peripheral blood. These receptors came from a man at least 80 years old with COVID-19, enrolled during active disease.

The chain couples TRBV7-3 to TRBJ2-1; D call uncertain. CDR1 is SGHTA and CDR2 is FQGTGA in the germline V gene. The CDR3 has 16 amino acids. Deletions cut 5 bases from V and 0 bases from J, with 14 bases between. The DNA for the CDR3 is TGTGCCAGCAGCGCCAACTACGAACACTCCTACAATGAGCAGTTCTTC. Protein: CASSANYEHSYNEQFF.

J is TRBJ2-7 and V is TRBV18; 7 bases match TRBD2. CDR3 length: 15 amino acids. The V gene's germline CDR1 is KGHSH and CDR2 LQKENI. V lost 5 bases and J lost 1; bases outside the gene matches: 8. This chain's CDR3 is CASSWQASGSYEQYF. The CDR3 DNA reads as TGTGCCAGCTCATGGCAGGCTAGCGGTTCCTACGAGCAGTACTTC. The complete variable domain, with remaining parts taken from reference TRBV18 and TRBJ2-7, reads NAGVMQNPRHLVRRRGQEARLRCSPMKGHSHVYWYRQLPEEGLKFMVYLQKENIIDESGMPKERFSAEFPKEGPSILRIQQVVRGDSAAYFCASSWQASGSYEQYFGPGTRLTVT.

In its sample, this clone was seen a few times. The gene calls are TRBV7-8 and TRBJ2-1; 12 bases line up with TRBD2. V lost 4 bases, J lost 2 bases, and 6 bases stayed unmatched. The length of the CDR3 is 17 residues. CDR1 and CDR2 (germline): SGHVS, FQNEAQ. CDR3 in amino acids: CASSSRTSGTTYNEQFF. CDR3 sequence (DNA): TGTGCCAGCAGCTCCAGGACTAGCGGGACTACCTACAATGAGCAGTTCTTC.

The chain has TRBV7-6 and TRBJ2-5; D might be TRBD1 (6 bases). The CDR3 is 16 residues long. Germline assignment: CDR1 SGHVS and CDR2 FNYEAQ. Trimming took 1 base from V and 5 from J, leaving 17 bases between them. The CDR3 sequence is CASSLEWAGEFETQYF. The CDR3, as DNA: TGTGCCAGCAGCTTAGAGTGGGCAGGGGAGTTCGAGACCCAGTACTTC.

The gene calls are TRBV28 and TRBJ1-3; unclear D gene. The germline CDR1 and CDR2 sequences are MDHEN and SYDVKM. The ends were cut back, 4 bases at V and 3 bases at J, with 13 bases in the middle. This CDR3 is built from 15 residues. The CDR3 loop is CASSSPPGGGNTIYF. The CDR3 DNA reads TGTGCCAGCAGTTCCCCTCCGGGTGGTGGAAACACCATATATTTT.

V and J are TRBV29-1 and TRBJ2-3; 10 bases match TRBD1. The V gene end was trimmed by 7 bases and the J gene end by 1 base; junction bases not matched to a gene: 5. Per germline, CDR1 SQVTM and CDR2 ANQGSEA. There are 14 residues in the CDR3. The CDR3 loop reads CSATGTGGTDTQYF. Written as DNA, the CDR3 is TGCAGCGCCACCGGGACAGGGGGCACAGATACGCAGTATTTT.

This clone has only a few counts. V gene TRBV27 combines with J gene TRBJ2-1; 11 bases are a match to TRBD2. With 6 bases clipped from V and 13 bases from J, the junction kept 14 bases outside the gene matches. This CDR3 comprises 15 residues. The germline V gene has CDR1 MNHEY and CDR2 SMNVEV (reference sequence). The CDR3 bases are TGTGCCAGCAGGAAACTAGCGGGGGTGCTTCTATATCAGTTCTTC. Its translation is CASRKLAGVLLYQFF.

The chain has TRBV6-1 and TRBJ2-3, with D perhaps TRBD2 (7 bases). Germline CDR1 is MNHNS and CDR2 is SASEGT. The CDR3 contains 17 residues. V shed 2 bases and J shed 0 bases, with 15 bases lying between them. CDR3 amino acids: CASSERGFSGSTDTQYF. CDR3 DNA sequence: TGTGCCAGCAGTGAAAGGGGGTTTAGCGGGAGCACAGATACGCAGTATTTT.